Listed below are T cell receptor beta chains from one sample, sequenced in a study of blood T cell repertoires in COVID-19. Sequencing used immunoSEQ multiplex PCR; TCRdb keeps in-frame clones, though not all of them. The profile shows fewer than 400,000 clones, around 85% of them singletons. The sample comprised PBMCs or T cells enriched from blood (not recorded which). These receptors were obtained from a young man who had recovered from COVID-19. CDR3s include the opening cysteine and the closing phenylalanine or tryptophan. A D gene is named only where the DNA matches it firmly. Some rows mark clone size as missing; the rest say once, few, many or name a class of expanded clone.

TRBV5-1	TRBJ2-3	TRBD1	NA	TGCGCCAGCTCACGACAGGGGGGCCACACAGATACGCAGTATTTT	CASSRQGGHTDTQYF
TRBV4-1	TRBJ1-2	NA	few	TGCGCCAGCAGCCAAGATGGAGGGTATGAGTACACCTTC	CASSQDGGYEYTF
TRBV7-9	TRBJ1-2	NA	NA	TGTGCCAGCAGCCCATGGGCGACAGGCCCAGCTAACTATGGCTACACCTTC	CASSPWATGPANYGYTF
TRBV13	TRBJ1-1	TRBD1	NA	TGTGCCAGCGCTACAAACAACAGGGGCACTGAAGCTTTCTTT	CASATNNRGTEAFF
TRBV9	TRBJ1-1	TRBD1	NA	TGTGCCAGCAGCCAGGGGGACATCGTTACTGAAGCTTTCTTT	CASSQGDIVTEAFF
TRBV7-2	TRBJ2-7	TRBD2	NA	TGTGCCAGCAGCTTAGCGCGTCTAGCGGGGGATCCCCATTCCTACGAGCAGTACTTC	CASSLARLAGDPHSYEQYF
TRBV12-3/TRBV12-4	TRBJ1-2	NA	NA	TGTGCCAGCAGCCGGGGAGCTAGGAGGGGCTACACCTTC	CASSRGARRGYTF
TRBV11-2	TRBJ1-2	NA	few	TGTGCCAGCAGCTTAGGGGGGGAGTCTAACTATGGCTACACCTTC	CASSLGGESNYGYTF
TRBV6-1	TRBJ1-6	TRBD1	NA	TGTGCCAGCAGTGAACCGGGACAGTTTAATTCACCCCTCCACTTT	CASSEPGQFNSPLHF
TRBV6-2/TRBV6-3	TRBJ1-6	NA	few	TGTGCCAGCAGTTACCCAACAAACAATAATTCACCCCTCCACTTT	CASSYPTNNNSPLHF
TRBV2	TRBJ1-6	NA	few	TGTGCCACCACGGAGTATAATTCACCCCTCCACTTT	CATTEYNSPLHF
TRBV7-9	TRBJ2-5	TRBD2	NA	TGTGCCAGCAGCCCCTGGGCCAGCGGGGGAGAGACCCAGTACTTC	CASSPWASGGETQYF
TRBV19	TRBJ1-2	NA	NA	TGTGCCAGTAGTATCGTCCAGGGTATGAGCTATGGCTACACCTTC	CASSIVQGMSYGYTF
TRBV2	TRBJ1-4	NA	NA	TGTGCCAGCAGTGAAGGACAGAATGAAAAACTGTTTTTT	CASSEGQNEKLFF
TRBV6-1	TRBJ2-5	NA	NA	TGTGCCAGCAGTGAATCGAGACTACAAGAGACCCAGTACTTC	CASSESRLQETQYF
TRBV20-1	TRBJ2-1	NA	NA	TGCAGTGCTGGTGCGCCGGGGTACTCCTACAATGAGCAGTTCTTC	CSAGAPGYSYNEQFF
TRBV5-6	TRBJ2-5	NA	NA	TGTGCCAGCAGCTTGGGTACTAGGCAAGAGACCCAGTACTTC	CASSLGTRQETQYF
TRBV20-1	TRBJ2-7	TRBD2	NA	TGCAGTGCTAGTTTTCAGCGGGGGGAGGCCTACGAGCAGTACTTC	CSASFQRGEAYEQYF
TRBV27	TRBJ1-6	NA	NA	TGTGCCAGCAGTTTAGCGGGCTCACCCCTCCACTTT	CASSLAGSPLHF
TRBV7-8	TRBJ2-1	TRBD2	NA	TGTGCCAGCAGCTTGTGGACTAGCGGAGTTTACAATGAGCAGTTCTTC	CASSLWTSGVYNEQFF
TRBV4-1	TRBJ2-5	TRBD1	NA	TGCGCCAGCAGCATAAGAGGGGGCGCAGGTGAGACCCAGTACTTC	CASSIRGGAGETQYF
TRBV2	TRBJ1-1	TRBD1	NA	TGTGCCGTTCAACGGGGCAGGGGGCTTACTGAAGCTTTCTTT	CAVQRGRGLTEAFF
TRBV4-1	TRBJ1-6	NA	NA	TGCGCCAGCAGCCCCGGGACTGGAGCTAGCTCCTATAATTCACCCCTCCACTTT	CASSPGTGASSYNSPLHF
TRBV5-6	TRBJ1-2	NA	NA	TGTGCCAGCAGCCCGACGCAAGGGGGGGATCCCTATGGCTACACCTTC	CASSPTQGGDPYGYTF
TRBV3-1/TRBV3-2	TRBJ1-1	TRBD1	NA	TGTGCCAGCAGCCAAGCCACCAGGGGGCCGGCGGACACTGAAGCTTTCTTT	CASSQATRGPADTEAFF
TRBV19	TRBJ1-6	NA	NA	TGTGCCAGTAGCCCCGGACAGCCCAATTCACCCCTCCACTTT	CASSPGQPNSPLHF
TRBV24-1	TRBJ2-1	TRBD2	NA	TGTGCCACCAGCGACAACCTAGCGGGGGATTACAATGAGCAGTTCTTC	CATSDNLAGDYNEQFF
TRBV15	TRBJ2-3	NA	NA	TGTGCCACCAGCAGAGGGGGGGACGACACAGATACGCAGTATTTT	CATSRGGDDTDTQYF
TRBV19	TRBJ2-3	TRBD2	NA	TGTGCCAGTAGTCTTCGGACTAGCGGAAACACAGATACGCAGTATTTT	CASSLRTSGNTDTQYF
TRBV11-3	TRBJ2-1	NA	NA	TGTGCCAGCAGCTTACATCCTGTGGGAGGACGAAATGAGCAGTTCTTC	CASSLHPVGGRNEQFF
TRBV10-2	TRBJ2-5	NA	NA	TGCGCCAGCAGTGTCCTCGGGGGCCAAGAGACCCAGTACTTC	CASSVLGGQETQYF
TRBV6-5	TRBJ1-5	TRBD1	NA	TGTGCCAGCAATTTACAGGGGGCGAATGAGCCCCAGCATTTT	CASNLQGANEPQHF
TRBV29-1	TRBJ1-1	NA	NA	TGCAGCGTGTCGGGGGGCACCTTGAACACTGAAGCTTTCTTT	CSVSGGTLNTEAFF
TRBV10-1	TRBJ1-2	TRBD1	NA	TGCGCCAGCAGTGCTAGGACAGGGAGGAACTATGGCTACACCTTC	CASSARTGRNYGYTF
TRBV10-3	TRBJ1-2	NA	NA	TGTGCCATCAGTGTAGAGGCTAACTATGGCTACACCTTC	CAISVEANYGYTF
TRBV11-2	TRBJ2-7	NA	NA	TGTGCCAGCAGACCCCCCACGGGCGAGCAGTACTTC	CASRPPTGEQYF
TRBV5-6	TRBJ2-7	TRBD2	few	TGTGCCAGCTGTACTAGCGGGGGATCCTACGAGCAGTACTTC	CASCTSGGSYEQYF
TRBV5-1	TRBJ1-6	NA	NA	TGCGCCAGCAGCTTAGCGGGTGGGGGTTCACCCCTCCACTTT	CASSLAGGGSPLHF
TRBV5-1	TRBJ1-2	TRBD1	NA	TGCGCCAGCAGCTTGGATTCGAGACAGGGGGCGTCGCGCTATGGCTACACCTTC	CASSLDSRQGASRYGYTF
TRBV6-5	TRBJ2-4	TRBD1	NA	TGTGCCAGCAGTTCGGACAGGGGTAAAAACATTCAGTACTTC	CASSSDRGKNIQYF
TRBV4-3	TRBJ2-7	NA	NA	TGCGCCAGCAGCCAAGATTCATCATCAGCCTACGAGCAGTACTTC	CASSQDSSSAYEQYF
TRBV2	TRBJ2-3	TRBD2	once	TGTGCCAGCAGTGCCGAAGGACTAGCGGGGTTAGATACGCAGTATTTT	CASSAEGLAGLDTQYF
TRBV5-1	TRBJ2-3	NA	NA	TGCGCCAGCAGCTCAGGTCGGCCCAGCACAGATACGCAGTATTTT	CASSSGRPSTDTQYF
TRBV3-1/TRBV3-2	TRBJ1-1	NA	NA	TGCGACGGAGGGATGCGGTCGGGCGCTTTCTTT	CDGGMRSGAFF
TRBV3-1/TRBV3-2	TRBJ1-1	NA	once	TGTGCCAGCAGTACAGTGGGCACTGAAGCTTTCTTT	CASSTVGTEAFF
TRBV4-2	TRBJ2-7	TRBD2	NA	TGTGCCAGCAGCCGAGGACTAGCGGGGGGGCTAGAGCAGTACTTC	CASSRGLAGGLEQYF
TRBV7-3	TRBJ2-1	NA	few	TGTGCCAGCAGCCCGGGACAAGCCATGAATGAGCAGTTCTTC	CASSPGQAMNEQFF